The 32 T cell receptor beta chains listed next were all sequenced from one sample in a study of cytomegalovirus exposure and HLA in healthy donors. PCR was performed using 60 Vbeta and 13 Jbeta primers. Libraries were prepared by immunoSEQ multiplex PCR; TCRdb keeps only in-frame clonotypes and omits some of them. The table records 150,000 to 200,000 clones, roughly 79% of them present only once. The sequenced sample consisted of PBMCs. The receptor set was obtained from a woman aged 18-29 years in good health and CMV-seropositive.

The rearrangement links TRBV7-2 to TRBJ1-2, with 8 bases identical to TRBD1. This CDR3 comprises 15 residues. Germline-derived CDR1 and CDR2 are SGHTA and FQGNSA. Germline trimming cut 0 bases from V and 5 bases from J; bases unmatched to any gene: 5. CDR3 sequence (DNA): TGTGCCAGCAGCTTAGCCGGCGGACAGGGATATGGCTACACCTTC. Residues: CASSLAGGQGYGYTF.

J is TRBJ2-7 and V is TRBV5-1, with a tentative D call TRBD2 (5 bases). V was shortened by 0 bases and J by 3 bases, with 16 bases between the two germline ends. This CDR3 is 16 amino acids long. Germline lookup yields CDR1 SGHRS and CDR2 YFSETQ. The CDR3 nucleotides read TGCGCCAGCAGCTTGGCAGAGGTCTCGGGGTTCTACGAGCAGTACTTC. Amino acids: CASSLAEVSGFYEQYF.

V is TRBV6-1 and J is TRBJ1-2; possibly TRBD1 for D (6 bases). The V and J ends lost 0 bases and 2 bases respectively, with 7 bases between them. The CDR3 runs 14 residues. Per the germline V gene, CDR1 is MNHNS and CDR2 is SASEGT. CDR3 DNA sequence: TGTGCCAGCAGTGAAGCAGGACAGAACTATGGCTACACCTTC. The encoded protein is CASSEAGQNYGYTF.

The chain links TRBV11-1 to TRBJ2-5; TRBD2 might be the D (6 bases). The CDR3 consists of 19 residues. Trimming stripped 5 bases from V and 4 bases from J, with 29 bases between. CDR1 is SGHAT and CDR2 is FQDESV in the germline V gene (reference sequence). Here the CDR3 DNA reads TGTGCCAGCAGCGACGCCTTTGGGGGAGGAAGGTCGATTGGAGAGACCCAGTACTTC. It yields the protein CASSDAFGGGRSIGETQYF.

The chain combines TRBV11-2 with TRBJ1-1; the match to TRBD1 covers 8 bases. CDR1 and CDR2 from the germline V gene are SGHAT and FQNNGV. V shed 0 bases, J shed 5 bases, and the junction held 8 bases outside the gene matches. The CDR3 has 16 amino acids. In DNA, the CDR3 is TGTGCCAGCAGCTTAGACTACGGACAGGGATCGACTGAAGCTTTCTTT. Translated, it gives CASSLDYGQGSTEAFF.

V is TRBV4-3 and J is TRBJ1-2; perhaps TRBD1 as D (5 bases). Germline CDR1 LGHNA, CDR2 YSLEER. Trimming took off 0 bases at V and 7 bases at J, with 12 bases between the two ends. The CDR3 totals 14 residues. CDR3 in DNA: TGCGCCAGCAGCCAAGATTCGGGGGATCGTGGCTACACCTTC. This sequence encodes CASSQDSGDRGYTF.

This chain's CDR3 is CSVEVPGQLYNEQFF. CDR3 nucleotide sequence: TGCAGCGTTGAAGTTCCGGGACAGCTTTACAATGAGCAGTTCTTC. This chain uses TRBV29-1 with TRBJ2-1; 7 bases fit TRBD1. This CDR3 contains 15 residues. J lost 4 bases, V lost 1 base, and 7 bases had no gene match. CDR1 and CDR2 from the germline V gene are SQVTM and ANQGSEA.

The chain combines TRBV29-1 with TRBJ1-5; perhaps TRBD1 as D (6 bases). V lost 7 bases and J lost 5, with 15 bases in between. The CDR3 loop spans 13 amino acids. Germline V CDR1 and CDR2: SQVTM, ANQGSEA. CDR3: CSEERGPHQPQHF. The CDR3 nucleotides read TGCAGCGAGGAGCGGGGGCCCCATCAGCCCCAGCATTTT.

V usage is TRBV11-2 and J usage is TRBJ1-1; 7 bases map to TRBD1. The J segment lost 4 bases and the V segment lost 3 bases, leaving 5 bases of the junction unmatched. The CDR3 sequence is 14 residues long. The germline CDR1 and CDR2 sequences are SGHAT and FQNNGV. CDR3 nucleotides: TGTGCCAGCAGCTTCCACAGGGGCGGCACTGAAGCTTTCTTT. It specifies CASSFHRGGTEAFF. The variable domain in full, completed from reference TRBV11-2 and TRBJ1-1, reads EAGVAQSPRYKIIEKRQSVAFWCNPISGHATLYWYQQILGQGPKLLIQFQNNGVVDDSQLPKDRFSAERLKGVDSTLKIQPAKLEDSAVYLCASSFHRGGTEAFFGQGTRLTVV.

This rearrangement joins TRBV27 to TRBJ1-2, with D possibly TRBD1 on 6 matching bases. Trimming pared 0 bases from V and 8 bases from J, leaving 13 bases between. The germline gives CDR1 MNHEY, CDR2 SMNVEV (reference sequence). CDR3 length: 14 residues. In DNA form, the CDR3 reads TGTGCCAGCAGTTTATCGGGGGGGCGCGGAGGCTACACCTTC. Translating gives CASSLSGGRGGYTF.

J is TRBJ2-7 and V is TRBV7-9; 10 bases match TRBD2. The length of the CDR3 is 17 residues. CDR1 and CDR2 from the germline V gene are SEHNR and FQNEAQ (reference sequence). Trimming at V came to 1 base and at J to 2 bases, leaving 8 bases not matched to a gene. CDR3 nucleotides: TGTGCCAGCAGCTTAGTAGGGGGACTAGCGAACCCCTACGAGCAGTACTTC. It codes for CASSLVGGLANPYEQYF.

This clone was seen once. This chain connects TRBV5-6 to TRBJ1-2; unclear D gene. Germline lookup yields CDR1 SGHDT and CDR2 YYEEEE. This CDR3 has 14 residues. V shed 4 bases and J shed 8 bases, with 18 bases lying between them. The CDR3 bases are TGTGCCAGCAGCGGAGGCCCAAGCTGGGAGGGCTACACCTTC. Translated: CASSGGPSWEGYTF.

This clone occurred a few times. CDR3 sequence reads: CASSVAGSWGYTF. The CDR3 DNA follows: TGTGCCAGCAGCGTAGCAGGGTCGTGGGGCTACACCTTC. The chain is built from TRBV9 and TRBJ1-2; TRBD1 might be the D (5 bases). The CDR3 runs 13 residues. The V gene's germline CDR1 is SGDLS and CDR2 YYNGEE. V dropped 0 bases and J dropped 8 bases, with 11 bases sitting between them.

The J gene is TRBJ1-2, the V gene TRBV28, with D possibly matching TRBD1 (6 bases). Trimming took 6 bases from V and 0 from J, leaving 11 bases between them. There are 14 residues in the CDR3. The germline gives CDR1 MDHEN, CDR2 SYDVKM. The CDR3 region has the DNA TGTGCCAGCAGCCCGACAGGCACTAACTATGGCTACACCTTC. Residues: CASSPTGTNYGYTF.

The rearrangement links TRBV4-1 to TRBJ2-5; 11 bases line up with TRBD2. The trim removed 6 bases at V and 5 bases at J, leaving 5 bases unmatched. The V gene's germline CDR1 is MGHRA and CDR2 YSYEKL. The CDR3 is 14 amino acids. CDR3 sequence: CASRPSGGLETQYF. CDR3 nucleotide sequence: TGCGCCAGCAGGCCTAGCGGGGGGTTGGAGACCCAGTACTTC.

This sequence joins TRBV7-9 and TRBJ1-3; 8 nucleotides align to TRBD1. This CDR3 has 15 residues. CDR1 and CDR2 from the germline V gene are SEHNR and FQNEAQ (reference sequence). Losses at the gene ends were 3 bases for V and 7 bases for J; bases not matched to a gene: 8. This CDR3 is CASSFSGGEGNTIYF. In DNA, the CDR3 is TGTGCCAGCAGCTTTTCAGGGGGCGAGGGGAACACCATATATTTT. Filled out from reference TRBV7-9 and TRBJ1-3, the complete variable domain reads DTGVSQNPRHKITKRGQNVTFRCDPISEHNRLYWYRQTLGQGPEFLTYFQNEAQLEKSRLLSDRFSAERPKGSFSTLEIQRTEQGDSAMYLCASSFSGGEGNTIYFGEGSWLTVV.

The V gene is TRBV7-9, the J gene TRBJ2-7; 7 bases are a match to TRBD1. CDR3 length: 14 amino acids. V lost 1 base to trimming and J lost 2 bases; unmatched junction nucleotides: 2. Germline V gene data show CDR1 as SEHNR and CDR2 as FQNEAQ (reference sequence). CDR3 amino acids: CASSLGGQTYEQYF. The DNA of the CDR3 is TGTGCCAGCAGCTTAGGGGGACAGACCTACGAGCAGTACTTC. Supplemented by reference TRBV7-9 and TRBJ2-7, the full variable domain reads DTGVSQNPRHKITKRGQNVTFRCDPISEHNRLYWYRQTLGQGPEFLTYFQNEAQLEKSRLLSDRFSAERPKGSFSTLEIQRTEQGDSAMYLCASSLGGQTYEQYFGPGTRLTVT.

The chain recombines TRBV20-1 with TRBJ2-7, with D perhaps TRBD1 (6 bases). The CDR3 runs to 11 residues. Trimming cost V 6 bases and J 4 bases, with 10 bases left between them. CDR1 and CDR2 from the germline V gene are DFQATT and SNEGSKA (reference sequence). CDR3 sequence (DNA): TGCAGTGCCTCGACAGGATACGAGCAGTACTTC. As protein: CSASTGYEQYF.

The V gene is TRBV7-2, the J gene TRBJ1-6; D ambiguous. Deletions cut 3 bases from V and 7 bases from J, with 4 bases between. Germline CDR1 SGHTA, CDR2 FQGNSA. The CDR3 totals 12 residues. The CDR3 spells CASSFGNSPLHF. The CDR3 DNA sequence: TGTGCCAGCAGCTTCGGGAATTCACCCCTCCACTTT.

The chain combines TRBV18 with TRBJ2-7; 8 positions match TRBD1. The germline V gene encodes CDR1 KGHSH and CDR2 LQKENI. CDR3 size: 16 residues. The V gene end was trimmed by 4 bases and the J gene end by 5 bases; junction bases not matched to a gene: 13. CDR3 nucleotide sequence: TGTGCCAGCTCACGCGGACAGGGACCAGGAATCGACGAGCAGTACTTC. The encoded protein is CASSRGQGPGIDEQYF.

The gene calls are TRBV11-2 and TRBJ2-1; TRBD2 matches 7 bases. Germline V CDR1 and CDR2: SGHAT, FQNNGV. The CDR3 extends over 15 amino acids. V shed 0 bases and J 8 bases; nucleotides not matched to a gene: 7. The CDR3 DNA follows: TGTGCCAGCAGCTTAGAGAGCGGGGTTATCGATGAGCAGTTCTTC. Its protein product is CASSLESGVIDEQFF.

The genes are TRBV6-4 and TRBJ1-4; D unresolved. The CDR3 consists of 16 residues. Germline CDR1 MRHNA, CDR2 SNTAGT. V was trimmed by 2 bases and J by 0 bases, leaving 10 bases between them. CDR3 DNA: TGTGCCAGCAGTGACAGACCTGGAGCAACTAATGAAAAACTGTTTTTT. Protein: CASSDRPGATNEKLFF.

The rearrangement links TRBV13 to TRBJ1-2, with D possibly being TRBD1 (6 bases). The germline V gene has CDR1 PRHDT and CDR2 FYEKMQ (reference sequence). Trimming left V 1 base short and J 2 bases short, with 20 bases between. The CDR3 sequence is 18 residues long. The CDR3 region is CASSLDGGGSRLNYGYTF. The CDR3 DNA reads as TGTGCCAGCAGCTTAGATGGCGGGGGCTCTCGCCTCAACTATGGCTACACCTTC.

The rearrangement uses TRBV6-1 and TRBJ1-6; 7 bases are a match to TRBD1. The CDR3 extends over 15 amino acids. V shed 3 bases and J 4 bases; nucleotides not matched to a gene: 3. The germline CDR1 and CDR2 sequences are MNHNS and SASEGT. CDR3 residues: CASSDRTGYNSPLHF. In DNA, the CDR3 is TGTGCCAGCAGTGATCGGACAGGTTATAATTCACCCCTCCACTTT.

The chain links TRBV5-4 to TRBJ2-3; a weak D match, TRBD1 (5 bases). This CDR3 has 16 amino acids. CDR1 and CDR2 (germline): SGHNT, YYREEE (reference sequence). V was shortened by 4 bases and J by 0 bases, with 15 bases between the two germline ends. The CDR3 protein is CASSPRRTLSTDTQYF. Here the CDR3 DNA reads TGTGCCAGCAGCCCCCGGCGGACACTTAGCACAGATACGCAGTATTTT.

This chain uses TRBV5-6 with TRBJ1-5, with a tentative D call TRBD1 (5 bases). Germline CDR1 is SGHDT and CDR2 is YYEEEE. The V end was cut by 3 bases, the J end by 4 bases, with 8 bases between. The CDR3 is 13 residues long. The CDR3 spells CASSYQGNQPQHF. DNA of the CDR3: TGTGCCAGCAGCTACCAGGGTAATCAGCCCCAGCATTTT.

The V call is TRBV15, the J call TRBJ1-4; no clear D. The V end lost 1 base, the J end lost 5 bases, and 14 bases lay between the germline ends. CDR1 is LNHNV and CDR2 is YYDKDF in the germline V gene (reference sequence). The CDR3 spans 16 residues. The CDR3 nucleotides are TGTGCCACCAGCAGAGGTGAAAGAGGGCCCAATGAAAAACTGTTTTTT. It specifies CATSRGERGPNEKLFF.

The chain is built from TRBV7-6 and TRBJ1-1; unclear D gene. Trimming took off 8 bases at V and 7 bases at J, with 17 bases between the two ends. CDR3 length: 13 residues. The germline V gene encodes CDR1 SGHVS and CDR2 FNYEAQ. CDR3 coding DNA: TGTGCCAGCCTTAATCCAGACAAGTATGAAGCTTTCTTT. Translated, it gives CASLNPDKYEAFF.

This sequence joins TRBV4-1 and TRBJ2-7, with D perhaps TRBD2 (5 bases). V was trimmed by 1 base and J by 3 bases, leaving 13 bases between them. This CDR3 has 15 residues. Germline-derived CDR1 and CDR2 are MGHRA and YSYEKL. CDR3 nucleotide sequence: TGCGCCAGCAGCCAAGCTCCAGCGGAAAACTACGAGCAGTACTTC. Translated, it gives CASSQAPAENYEQYF.

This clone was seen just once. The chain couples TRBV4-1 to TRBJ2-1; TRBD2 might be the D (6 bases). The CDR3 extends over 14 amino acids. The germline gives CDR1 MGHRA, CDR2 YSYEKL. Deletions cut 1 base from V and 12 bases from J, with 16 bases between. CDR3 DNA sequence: TGCGCCAGCAGCCAAGGGGGGTATCCGCGGGGGCAGTTCTTC. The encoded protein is CASSQGGYPRGQFF.

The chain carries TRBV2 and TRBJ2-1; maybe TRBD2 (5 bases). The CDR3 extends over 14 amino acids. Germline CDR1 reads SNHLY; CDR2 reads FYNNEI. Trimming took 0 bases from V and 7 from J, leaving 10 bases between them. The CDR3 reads CASSEARRRNEQFF. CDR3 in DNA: TGTGCCAGCAGTGAAGCGCGAAGGAGGAATGAGCAGTTCTTC. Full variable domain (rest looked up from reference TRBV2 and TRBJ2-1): EPEVTQTPSHQVTQMGQEVILRCVPISNHLYFYWYRQILGQKVEFLVSFYNNEISEKSEIFDDQFSVERPDGSNFTLKIRSTKLEDSAMYFCASSEARRRNEQFFGPGTRLTVL.

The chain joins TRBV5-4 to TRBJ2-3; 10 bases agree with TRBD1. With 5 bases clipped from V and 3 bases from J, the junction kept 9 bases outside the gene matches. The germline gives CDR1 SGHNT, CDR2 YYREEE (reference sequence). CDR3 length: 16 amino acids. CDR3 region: CASRPPRGQGTDTQYF. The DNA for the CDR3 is TGTGCCAGCAGGCCCCCTAGGGGACAGGGGACAGATACGCAGTATTTT.